The rows below give T cell receptor beta chains drawn from one sample of a study of cytomegalovirus exposure and HLA in healthy donors. Only in-frame clones appear in the TCRdb table, and some are missing; sequencing was by immunoSEQ multiplex PCR. The sample holds 150,000 to 250,000 clones; about 82% are singletons and the top ten take about 2%. Material for sequencing was PBMCs. All receptors derive from a woman aged 45 to 65 in good health and CMV-seronegative. CDR3s include the opening cysteine and the closing phenylalanine or tryptophan. D genes are given only for firm matches. Clone sizes are given selectively: once, few, many, or a class where the clone is expanded.

cdr3_nt cdr3_aa j_call v_call clone_size d_call
TGTGCCACCGTCGACAGGGGTTTATTTGGCAATCAGCCCCAGCATTTT CATVDRGLFGNQPQHF TRBJ1-5 TRBV19 once TRBD1
TGTGCCAGCAGCTTGGACGGCTACGAGCAGTACTTC CASSLDGYEQYF TRBJ2-7 TRBV5-8 NA NA
TGTGCCATCAGTCAGACAGGGGGCACTGAAGCTTTCTTT CAISQTGGTEAFF TRBJ1-1 TRBV10-3 NA TRBD1
TGTGCCAGCAGCTTCGCAGGTCCCGGAGAGACCCAGTACTTC CASSFAGPGETQYF TRBJ2-5 TRBV7-2 NA NA
TGTGCCAGCAGTTTCCCGGGACAGGGGAAGACTGAAGCTTTCTTT CASSFPGQGKTEAFF TRBJ1-1 TRBV28 NA TRBD1
TGTGCCACCTCATTAGGGGACATCACAGATACGCAGTATTTT CATSLGDITDTQYF TRBJ2-3 TRBV27 NA NA
TGTGCCAGCAGGGGGACAGAAGGCTACACCTTC CASRGTEGYTF TRBJ1-2 TRBV2 NA TRBD1
TGTGCCAGCAGCTTACGACTAGCGGGAGGGCCAGAGTCGGGTGAGCAGTTCTTC CASSLRLAGGPESGEQFF TRBJ2-1 TRBV11-3 NA TRBD2
TGTGCCTGGAGTGTCCTCCGCGGCACAGATACGCAGTATTTT CAWSVLRGTDTQYF TRBJ2-3 TRBV30 NA NA
TGTGCCAGCAGCTTAGTGGGCCGGGAGCTGTTTTTT CASSLVGRELFF TRBJ2-2 TRBV7-3 NA NA
TGTTCCAGCAGCTTTGGGAGTTACACTGAAGCTTTCTTT CSSSFGSYTEAFF TRBJ1-1 TRBV7-9 NA NA
TGTGCCAGCAGTTACTCGGGGGGAGGAAGCCCCTACGAGCAGTACTTC CASSYSGGGSPYEQYF TRBJ2-7 TRBV6-6 NA NA
TGCGCCAGCAGCTACAGGGGAGATAGCAATCAGCCCCAGCATTTT CASSYRGDSNQPQHF TRBJ1-5 TRBV5-1 NA TRBD1
TGTGCCAGCAGCGAGGTGGGCTATGGCTACACCTTC CASSEVGYGYTF TRBJ1-2 TRBV7-8 NA NA
TGTGCCAGTAGCGCCGGGACTAGCGGTACCTACGAGCAGTACTTC CASSAGTSGTYEQYF TRBJ2-7 TRBV19 NA TRBD2
TGTGCCACCAGCAGTGCCAGTAGCGATTTCGGGACCCAGTACTTC CATSSASSDFGTQYF TRBJ2-5 TRBV15 NA NA
TGTGCCAGCAGCCAATCATCGGCAGCTGGAGGGGTGGATACGCAGTATTTT CASSQSSAAGGVDTQYF TRBJ2-3 TRBV7-2 NA NA
TGTGCCAGTAGTATGGGGGCCAGGCCGCAAGAGACCCAGTACTTC CASSMGARPQETQYF TRBJ2-5 TRBV19 NA NA
TGTGCCAGCAGTGGCACCCTGGCGGGAGGGCCCGACGAGCAGTACTTC CASSGTLAGGPDEQYF TRBJ2-7 TRBV7-8 NA TRBD2
TGCGCCAGCAGCCGTGGGCAGGGGTCCACTGAAGCTTTCTTT CASSRGQGSTEAFF TRBJ1-1 TRBV5-1 NA NA
TGTGCCAGCAGCTCGGGACAGGGTCTGGGACCTGAAGCTTTCTTT CASSSGQGLGPEAFF TRBJ1-1 TRBV9 few TRBD1
TGTGCCAGCAGCACAGCAACGGGGACTAGCGTTTTCACAGATACGCAGTATTTT CASSTATGTSVFTDTQYF TRBJ2-3 TRBV13 NA TRBD2
TGTGCCAGCAGCCAGGACAGGGTCCTTACCACAGATACGCAGTATTTT CASSQDRVLTTDTQYF TRBJ2-3 TRBV5-4 NA TRBD1
TGTGCCAGCAGCTTACGGAGCTCTGGGGCCAACGTCCTGACTTTC CASSLRSSGANVLTF TRBJ2-6 TRBV7-3 NA NA
TGTGCCACCAGCAGAGATCGGGCAGGGGCAACTAATGAAAAACTGTTTTTT CATSRDRAGATNEKLFF TRBJ1-4 TRBV15 NA NA
TGTGCCACGGGACTCAGCTCCTATAATTCACCCCTCCACTTT CATGLSSYNSPLHF TRBJ1-6 TRBV2 NA NA
TGTGCCAGCAGCTCCCTACCCGACAGGGAGCCCGTCTACGAGCAGTACTTC CASSSLPDREPVYEQYF TRBJ2-7 TRBV11-2 NA TRBD1
TGTGCCAGCTCACGGACCGAGACAGGCGCAAATGAAAAACTGTTTTTT CASSRTETGANEKLFF TRBJ1-4 TRBV18 NA NA
TGCGCCAGCAGCCCTACTCCCGGGACAGGGTATGGCTACACCTTC CASSPTPGTGYGYTF TRBJ1-2 TRBV4-1 NA TRBD1
TGTGCCAGTTCTAATTTCAGGGATACGCAGTATTTT CASSNFRDTQYF TRBJ2-3 TRBV18 few NA
TGTGCCAGGCTCTCAACTTCTAGCGGGAGAGGGGACAATGAGCAGTTCTTC CARLSTSSGRGDNEQFF TRBJ2-1 TRBV2 NA TRBD2
TGTGCCAGCAGCTCAGGACAGGGAAGTGAAAAACTGTTTTTT CASSSGQGSEKLFF TRBJ1-4 TRBV13 once TRBD1
TGCGCCAGCAGCTCCGGGACAGGGACCTACGAGCAGTACTTC CASSSGTGTYEQYF TRBJ2-7 TRBV5-1 NA TRBD1
TGTGCCACCAGCAGAGCTGTGACAGGAGAGACCCAGTACTTC CATSRAVTGETQYF TRBJ2-5 TRBV15 NA NA
TGTGCCAGTAGTATCCGCGGCCGAAGCTCTGAAGCTTTCTTT CASSIRGRSSEAFF TRBJ1-1 TRBV19 once NA
TGTGCCAGCAGGCGGGACAGCCGGAACACTGAAGCTTTCTTT CASRRDSRNTEAFF TRBJ1-1 TRBV7-2 NA TRBD1
TGTGCCAGCAGTCCCTCAGGGGGCCGTAGCTATGGCTACACCTTC CASSPSGGRSYGYTF TRBJ1-2 TRBV6-1 NA TRBD1
TGTGCCAGCAGTTGGGAGGCGGGTTCAGGTAGCACAGATACGCAGTATTTT CASSWEAGSGSTDTQYF TRBJ2-3 TRBV27 NA NA
TGTGCCAGCAGTTCCCGGAGCTACGAGCAGTACTTC CASSSRSYEQYF TRBJ2-7 TRBV28 few NA
TGTGCCAGCAGCTTAGGACGGGGTACAGATACGCAGTATTTT CASSLGRGTDTQYF TRBJ2-3 TRBV7-3 NA NA
TGTGCCATCAGCCACCCCCAGGGGGCCTTCTATGGCTACACCTTC CAISHPQGAFYGYTF TRBJ1-2 TRBV10-3 NA TRBD1
TGTGCCAGCAGTGAAGAGTTCAGGGGGAACTATGGCTACACCTTC CASSEEFRGNYGYTF TRBJ1-2 TRBV2 NA TRBD1
TGTGCCAGCAGCTTAGCCTCGGGCGGGGAGCTGTTTTTT CASSLASGGELFF TRBJ2-2 TRBV11-1 few NA
TGTGCCAGCAGGCAACTAGCGGGAGAGCGCACCGGGGAGCTGTTTTTT CASRQLAGERTGELFF TRBJ2-2 TRBV21-1 NA NA
TGCGCCAGCAGTCTCGAGGGATTCCCCTACGAGCAGTACTTC CASSLEGFPYEQYF TRBJ2-7 TRBV5-1 few NA
TGTTCCAGCAGCTTAGGGGAGGGATCCTACGAGCAGTACTTC CSSSLGEGSYEQYF TRBJ2-7 TRBV7-9 NA TRBD2
TGTGCCAGCAGTATCTCCTACAATGAGCAGTTCTTC CASSISYNEQFF TRBJ2-1 TRBV4-2 few NA
TGTGCCAGCAGCTTAGGGTCCGGGTCGCAAGCTTTCTTT CASSLGSGSQAFF TRBJ1-1 TRBV7-9 NA NA
TGTGCCAGCAGCTTAGCGGACGGGAGGGCTTCCTACAATGAGCAGTTCTTC CASSLADGRASYNEQFF TRBJ2-1 TRBV7-9 few TRBD2